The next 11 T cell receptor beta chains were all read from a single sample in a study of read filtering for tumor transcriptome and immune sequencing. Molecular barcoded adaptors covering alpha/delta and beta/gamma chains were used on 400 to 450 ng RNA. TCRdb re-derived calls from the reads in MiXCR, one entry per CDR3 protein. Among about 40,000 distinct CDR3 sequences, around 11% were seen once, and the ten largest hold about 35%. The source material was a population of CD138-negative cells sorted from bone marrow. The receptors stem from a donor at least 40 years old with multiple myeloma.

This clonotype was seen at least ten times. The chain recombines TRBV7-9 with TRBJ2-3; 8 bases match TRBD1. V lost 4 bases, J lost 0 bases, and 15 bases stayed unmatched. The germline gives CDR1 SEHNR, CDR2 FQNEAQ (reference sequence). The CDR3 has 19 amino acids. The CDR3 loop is CASSSQGTGGTLSTDTQYF. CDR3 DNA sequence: TGTGCCAGCAGCTCCCAGGGTACAGGGGGAACCCTAAGCACAGATACGCAGTATTTT.

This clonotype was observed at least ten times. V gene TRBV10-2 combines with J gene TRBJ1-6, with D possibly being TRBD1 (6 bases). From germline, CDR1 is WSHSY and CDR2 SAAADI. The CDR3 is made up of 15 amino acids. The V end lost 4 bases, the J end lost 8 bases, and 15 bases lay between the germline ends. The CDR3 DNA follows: TGCGCCAGCAGTGCACAGGGACCGGGGGATTCACCCCTCCACTTT. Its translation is CASSAQGPGDSPLHF.

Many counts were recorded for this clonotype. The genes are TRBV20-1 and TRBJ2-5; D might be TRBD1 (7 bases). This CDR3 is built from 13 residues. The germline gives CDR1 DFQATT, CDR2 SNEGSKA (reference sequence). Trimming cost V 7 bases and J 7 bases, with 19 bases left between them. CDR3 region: CSVPGGLVATQYF. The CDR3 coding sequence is TGCAGTGTCCCAGGGGGGTTAGTTGCGACCCAGTACTTC.

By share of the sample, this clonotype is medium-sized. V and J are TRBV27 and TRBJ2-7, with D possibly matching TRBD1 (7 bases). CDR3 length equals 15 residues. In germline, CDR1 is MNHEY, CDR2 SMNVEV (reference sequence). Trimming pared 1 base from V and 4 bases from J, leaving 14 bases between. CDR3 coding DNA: TGTGCCAGCAGTTTATTAGGAGGGGGCAGGTACGAGCAGTACTTC. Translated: CASSLLGGGRYEQYF.

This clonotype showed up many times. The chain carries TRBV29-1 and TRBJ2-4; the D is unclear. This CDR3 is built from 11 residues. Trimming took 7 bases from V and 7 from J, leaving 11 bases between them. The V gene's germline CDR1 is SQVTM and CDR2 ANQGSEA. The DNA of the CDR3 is TGCAGCGCCCGAGGCTCCAACATTCAGTACTTC. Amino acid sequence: CSARGSNIQYF.

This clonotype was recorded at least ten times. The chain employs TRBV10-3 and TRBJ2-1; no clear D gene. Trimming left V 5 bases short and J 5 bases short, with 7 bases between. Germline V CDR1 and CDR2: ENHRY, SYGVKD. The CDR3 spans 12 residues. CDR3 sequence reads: CAISFENNEQFF. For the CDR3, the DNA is TGTGCCATCAGTTTTGAAAACAATGAGCAGTTCTTC.

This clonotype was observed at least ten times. CDR3 residues: CASNRGLSSYNSPLHF. CDR3 nucleotide sequence: TGTGCCAGTAACAGGGGATTGAGCTCCTATAATTCACCCCTCCACTTT. The chain has TRBV19 and TRBJ1-6, with 7 positions matching TRBD1. Germline CDR1 LNHDA, CDR2 SQIVND (reference sequence). J was trimmed by 0 bases and V by 7 bases; bases with no gene match: 6. This CDR3 comprises 16 residues.

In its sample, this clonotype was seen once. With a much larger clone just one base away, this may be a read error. In DNA form, the CDR3 reads TGCAGTGCTGGGTGGGACAGTGACACTGAAGCTTTCTTT. Its translation is CSAGWDSDTEAFF. V usage is TRBV20-1 and J usage is TRBJ1-1; 7 positions agree with TRBD1. The length of the CDR3 is 13 residues. The germline V gene has CDR1 DFQATT and CDR2 SNEGSKA (reference sequence). V lost 5 bases and J lost 3; bases outside the gene matches: 6.

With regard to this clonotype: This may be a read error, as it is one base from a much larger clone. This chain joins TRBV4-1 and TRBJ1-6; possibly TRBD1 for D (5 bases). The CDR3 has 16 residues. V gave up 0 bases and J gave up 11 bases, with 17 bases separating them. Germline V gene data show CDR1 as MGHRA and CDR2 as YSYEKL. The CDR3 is CASSQDRQGRNTPLHF. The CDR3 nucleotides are TGCGCCAGCAGCCAAGATCGGCAGGGTCGGAATACACCCCTCCACTTT.

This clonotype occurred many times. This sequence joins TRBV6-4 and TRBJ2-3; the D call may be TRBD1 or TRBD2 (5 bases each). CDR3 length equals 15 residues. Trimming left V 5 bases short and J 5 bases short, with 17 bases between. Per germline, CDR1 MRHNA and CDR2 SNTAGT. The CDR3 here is CASSRSAGAGDTQYF. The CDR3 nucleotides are TGTGCCAGCAGTCGAAGTGCCGGGGCGGGAGATACGCAGTATTTT.

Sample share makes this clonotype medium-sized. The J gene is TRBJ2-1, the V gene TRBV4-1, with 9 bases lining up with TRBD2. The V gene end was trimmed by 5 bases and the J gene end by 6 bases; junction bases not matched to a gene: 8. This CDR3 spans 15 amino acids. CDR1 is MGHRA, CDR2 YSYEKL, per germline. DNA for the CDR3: TGCGCCAGCAGCTATCTAGCGGGGAATTCCAATGAGCAGTTCTTC. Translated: CASSYLAGNSNEQFF.